The entry below gives a single T cell receptor beta chain sequence along with its context. Its antigen is unknown. This sample is drawn from a study of cytomegalovirus exposure and HLA in healthy donors. The study drew the donors from its approximately 120-subject validation cohort, separate from the approximately 700-subject first cohort. Sequenced by immunoSEQ multiplex PCR; TCRdb stores in-frame clones only, minus some. The sample has a few hundred thousand clones, approximately 83% seen once. Study-wide findings and caveats: Under in vitro conditions, a few CMV-associated chains were confirmed as specific for CMV antigens.

There are 13 residues in the CDR3. Germline loops: CDR1 SGDLS, CDR2 YYNGEE. Between the trimmed V and J ends, which lost 0 bases and 2 bases, there was a span of 5 bases. The source is a woman aged 30 to 39 in good health and CMV-seropositive. Sequenced sample: PBMCs. This chain links TRBV9 with TRBJ1-1; no firm D call. The CDR3 protein is CASSVDFNTEAFF. Here the CDR3 DNA reads TGTGCCAGCAGCGTAGACTTTAACACTGAAGCTTTCTTT. The full variable domain, rest sourced from reference TRBV9 and TRBJ1-1, is DSGVTQTPKHLITATGQRVTLRCSPRSGDLSVYWYQQSLDQGLQFLIQYYNGEERAKGNILERFSAQQFPDLHSELNLSSLELGDSALYFCASSVDFNTEAFFGQGTRLTVV.